Described below is a single TCR beta chain sequence and its context. The sample is drawn from a study of blood T cell repertoires in COVID-19. Patients of the Seattle cohort, enrolled during active infection, were followed longitudinally. This CDR3 spans 16 amino acids. Germline lookup yields CDR1 LNHDA and CDR2 SQIVND (reference sequence). Trimming removed 4 bases from V and 3 bases from J, with 15 bases in between. Original processing methods: Quantification of nucleated cells was approximated via reference gene primer amplification. The method was immunoSEQ multiplex PCR; TCRdb's version includes in-frame clones alone and lacks a portion of them. The DNA was the basis for D and trimming; V, J and clone size are from that table. The repertoire includes over 90,000 clones, around 81% of them detected once, and around 4.7% sits in the top ten.

The chain joins TRBV19 to TRBJ2-2; D possibly corresponds to TRBD1 (5 bases). Sequenced material: peripheral blood. This clonotype originated in a man of 80 years or more with COVID-19, enrolled during active disease. The CDR3 nucleotides are TGTGCCAGTAGTACCTCGGCGACAGCCTACACCGGGGAGCTGTTTTTT. This encodes CASSTSATAYTGELFF.